Sequencing of this T cell receptor (beta chain) was carried out in a study of blood T cell repertoires in COVID-19. Overall study: Sample material is recorded as cDNA or gDNA derived from T cells, B-cell-depleted T cells, or PBMCs.

V lost 6 bases to trimming and J lost 1 base, with 10 bases between them. The length of the CDR3 is 13 residues. The germline gives CDR1 MDHEN, CDR2 SYDVKM. In the source study's methods: Nucleated cell number was recorded as an estimate derived from reference gene primer amplification. Profiled with immunoSEQ multiplex PCR; TCRdb holds only in-frame clones, not every one. V, J and clone size are those of that table, while D and trimming were read from the DNA. The repertoire holds 65,000 to 70,000 clones, with around 80% as singletons. The specimen sequenced was peripheral blood. This TCR was recovered from a human donor in a cohort sampled during active COVID-19. The V gene is TRBV28, the J gene TRBJ2-7; maybe TRBD1 (6 bases). The CDR3 sequence is CASRGQGSYEQYF. The CDR3 DNA is TGTGCCAGCAGAGGGCAGGGGTCCTACGAGCAGTACTTC.